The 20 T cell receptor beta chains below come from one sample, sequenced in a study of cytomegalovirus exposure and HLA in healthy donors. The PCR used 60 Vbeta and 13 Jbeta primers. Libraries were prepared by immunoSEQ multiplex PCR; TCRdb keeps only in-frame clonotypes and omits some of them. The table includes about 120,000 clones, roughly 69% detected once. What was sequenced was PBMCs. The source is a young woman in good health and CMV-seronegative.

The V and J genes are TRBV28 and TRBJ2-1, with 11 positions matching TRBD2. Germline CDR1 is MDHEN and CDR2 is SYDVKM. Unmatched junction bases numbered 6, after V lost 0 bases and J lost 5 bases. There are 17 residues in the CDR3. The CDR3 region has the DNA TGTGCCAGCAGTTTATGGACTAGCGGGGAAGGGGACAATGAGCAGTTCTTC. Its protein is CASSLWTSGEGDNEQFF. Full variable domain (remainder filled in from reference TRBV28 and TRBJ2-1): DVKVTQSSRYLVKRTGEKVFLECVQDMDHENMFWYRQDPGLGLRLIYFSYDVKMKEKGDIPEGYSVSREKKERFSLILESASTNQTSMYLCASSLWTSGEGDNEQFFGPGTRLTVL.

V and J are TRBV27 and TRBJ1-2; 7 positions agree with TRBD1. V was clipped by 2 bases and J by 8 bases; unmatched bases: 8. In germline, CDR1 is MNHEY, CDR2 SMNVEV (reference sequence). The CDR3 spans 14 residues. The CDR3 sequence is CASSLLGGSSGYTF. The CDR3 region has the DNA TGTGCCAGCAGTTTACTAGGGGGCTCTTCGGGCTACACCTTC.

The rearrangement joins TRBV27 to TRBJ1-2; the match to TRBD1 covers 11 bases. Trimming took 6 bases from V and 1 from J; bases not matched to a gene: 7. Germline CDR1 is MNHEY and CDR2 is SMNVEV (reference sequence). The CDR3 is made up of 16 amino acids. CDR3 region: CASRGSGTGGNYGYTF. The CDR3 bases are TGTGCCAGCAGGGGCTCCGGGACAGGGGGTAACTATGGCTACACCTTC.

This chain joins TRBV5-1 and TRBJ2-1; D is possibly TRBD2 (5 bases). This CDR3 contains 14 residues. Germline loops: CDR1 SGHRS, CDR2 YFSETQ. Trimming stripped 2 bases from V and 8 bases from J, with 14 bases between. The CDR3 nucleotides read TGCGCCAGCAGCTTAGGGTCCGCCGGGGATGAGCAGTTCTTC. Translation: CASSLGSAGDEQFF.

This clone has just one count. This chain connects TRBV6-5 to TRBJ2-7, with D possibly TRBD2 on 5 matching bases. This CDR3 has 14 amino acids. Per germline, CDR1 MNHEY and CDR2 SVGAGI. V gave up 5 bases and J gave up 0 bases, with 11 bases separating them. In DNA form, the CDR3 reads TGTGCCAGCAGTCGAAAGCGGACCTCCTACGAGCAGTACTTC. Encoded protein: CASSRKRTSYEQYF.

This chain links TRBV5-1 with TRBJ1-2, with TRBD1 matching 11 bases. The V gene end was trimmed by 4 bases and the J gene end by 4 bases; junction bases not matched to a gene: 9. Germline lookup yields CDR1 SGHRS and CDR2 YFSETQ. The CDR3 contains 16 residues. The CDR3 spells CASSPGTGGRIYGYTF. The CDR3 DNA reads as TGCGCCAGCAGCCCTGGGACAGGGGGTAGGATCTATGGCTACACCTTC.

The CDR3, as DNA: TGTGCCAGCATCAAGGACAGATCGAACACTGAAGCTTTCTTT. It translates to CASIKDRSNTEAFF. V gene TRBV6-6 combines with J gene TRBJ1-1; maybe TRBD1 (6 bases). The germline gives CDR1 MNHNY, CDR2 SVGAGI (reference sequence). The CDR3 is 14 amino acids. Trimming removed 7 bases at V and 1 base at J, with 13 bases between.

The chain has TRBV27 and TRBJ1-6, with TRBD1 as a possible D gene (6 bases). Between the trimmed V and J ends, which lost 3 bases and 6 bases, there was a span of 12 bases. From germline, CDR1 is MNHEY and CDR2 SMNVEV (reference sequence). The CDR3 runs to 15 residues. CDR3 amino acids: CASSFLGAGNSPLHF. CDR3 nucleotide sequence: TGTGCCAGCAGTTTCTTGGGGGCAGGTAATTCACCCCTCCACTTT.

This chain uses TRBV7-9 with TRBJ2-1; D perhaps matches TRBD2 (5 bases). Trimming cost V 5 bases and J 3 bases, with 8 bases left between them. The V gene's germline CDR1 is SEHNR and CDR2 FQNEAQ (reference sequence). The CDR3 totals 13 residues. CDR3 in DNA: TGTGCCAGCAGCCCCGGGAACTACAATGAGCAGTTCTTC. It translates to CASSPGNYNEQFF. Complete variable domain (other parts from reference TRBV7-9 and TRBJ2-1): DTGVSQNPRHKITKRGQNVTFRCDPISEHNRLYWYRQTLGQGPEFLTYFQNEAQLEKSRLLSDRFSAERPKGSFSTLEIQRTEQGDSAMYLCASSPGNYNEQFFGPGTRLTVL.

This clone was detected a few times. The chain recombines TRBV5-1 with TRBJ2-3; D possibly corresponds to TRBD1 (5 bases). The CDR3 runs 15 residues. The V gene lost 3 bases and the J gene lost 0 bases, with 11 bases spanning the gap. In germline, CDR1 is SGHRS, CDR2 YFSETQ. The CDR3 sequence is CASSSSGISTDTQYF. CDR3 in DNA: TGCGCCAGCAGCTCCTCAGGGATTAGCACAGATACGCAGTATTTT.

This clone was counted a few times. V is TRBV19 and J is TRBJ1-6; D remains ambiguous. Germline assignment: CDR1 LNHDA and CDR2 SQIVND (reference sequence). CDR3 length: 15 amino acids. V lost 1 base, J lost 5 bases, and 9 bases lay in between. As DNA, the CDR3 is TGTGCCAGTAGTATAGCTCTGAGGGATAATTCACCCCTCCACTTT. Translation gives CASSIALRDNSPLHF.

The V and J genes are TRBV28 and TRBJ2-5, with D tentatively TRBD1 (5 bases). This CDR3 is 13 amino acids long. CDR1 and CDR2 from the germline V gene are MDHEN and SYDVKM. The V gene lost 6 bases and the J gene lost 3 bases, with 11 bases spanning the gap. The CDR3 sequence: CASRPGWEETQYF. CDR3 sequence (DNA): TGTGCCAGCAGGCCAGGGTGGGAAGAGACCCAGTACTTC.

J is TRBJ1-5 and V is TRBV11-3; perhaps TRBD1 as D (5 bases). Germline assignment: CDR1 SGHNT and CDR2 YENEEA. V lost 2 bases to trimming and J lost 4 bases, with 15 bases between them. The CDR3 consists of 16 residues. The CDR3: CASSLSRVRPNQPQHF. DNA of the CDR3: TGTGCCAGCAGCTTATCCAGGGTCAGGCCAAATCAGCCCCAGCATTTT. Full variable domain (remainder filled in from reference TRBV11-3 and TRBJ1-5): EAGVVQSPRYKIIEKKQPVAFWCNPISGHNTLYWYLQNLGQGPELLIRYENEEAVDDSQLPKDRFSAERLKGVDSTLKIQPAELGDSAVYLCASSLSRVRPNQPQHFGDGTRLSIL.

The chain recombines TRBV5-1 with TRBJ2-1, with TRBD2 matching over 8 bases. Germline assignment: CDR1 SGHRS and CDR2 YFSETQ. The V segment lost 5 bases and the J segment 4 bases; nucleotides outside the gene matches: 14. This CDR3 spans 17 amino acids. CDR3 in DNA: TGCGCCAGCAGGCAATCCGCGGGACTAGACGGGTACAATGAGCAGTTCTTC. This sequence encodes CASRQSAGLDGYNEQFF.

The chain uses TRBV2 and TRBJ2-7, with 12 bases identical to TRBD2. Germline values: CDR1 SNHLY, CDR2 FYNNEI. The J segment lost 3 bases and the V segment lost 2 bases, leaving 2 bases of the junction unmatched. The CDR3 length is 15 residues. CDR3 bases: TGTGCCAGCAGTGAAATGACTAGCGGGAGCTACGAGCAGTACTTC. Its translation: CASSEMTSGSYEQYF.

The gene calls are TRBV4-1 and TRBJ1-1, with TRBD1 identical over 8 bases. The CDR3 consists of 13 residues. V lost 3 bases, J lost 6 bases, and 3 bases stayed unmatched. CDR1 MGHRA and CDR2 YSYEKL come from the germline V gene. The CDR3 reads CASSHDRGAEAFF. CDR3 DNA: TGCGCCAGCAGCCACGACAGGGGTGCTGAAGCTTTCTTT.

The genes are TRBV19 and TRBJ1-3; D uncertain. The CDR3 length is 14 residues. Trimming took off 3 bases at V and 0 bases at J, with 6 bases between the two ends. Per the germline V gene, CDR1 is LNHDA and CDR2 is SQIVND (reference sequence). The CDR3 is CASSIQDSGNTIYF. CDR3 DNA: TGTGCCAGTAGTATCCAGGACTCTGGAAACACCATATATTTT.

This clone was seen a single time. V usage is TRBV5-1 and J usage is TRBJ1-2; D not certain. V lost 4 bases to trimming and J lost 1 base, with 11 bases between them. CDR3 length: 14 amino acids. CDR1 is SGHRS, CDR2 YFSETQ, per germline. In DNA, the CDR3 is TGCGCCAGCAGCCAGACGGGAAATAACTATGGCTACACCTTC. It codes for CASSQTGNNYGYTF.

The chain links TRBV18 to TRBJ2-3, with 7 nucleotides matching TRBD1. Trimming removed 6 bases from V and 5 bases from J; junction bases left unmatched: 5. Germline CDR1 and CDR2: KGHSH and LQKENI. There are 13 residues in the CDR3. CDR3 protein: CASSPDREDTQYF. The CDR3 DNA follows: TGTGCCAGCTCCCCTGACAGGGAAGATACGCAGTATTTT.

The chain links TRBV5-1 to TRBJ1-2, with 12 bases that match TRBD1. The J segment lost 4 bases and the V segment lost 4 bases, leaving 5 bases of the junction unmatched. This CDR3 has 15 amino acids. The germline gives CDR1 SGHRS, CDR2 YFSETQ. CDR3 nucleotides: TGCGCCAGCAGCACAGGGACAGGGGGCACCTATGGCTACACCTTC. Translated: CASSTGTGGTYGYTF.